Below are 23 T cell receptor beta chains sequenced from a single sample in a study of blood T cell repertoires in COVID-19. This table comes from immunoSEQ multiplex PCR, and its TCRdb copy is limited to in-frame clones, with some not included. The sample has some 150,000 clones, roughly 86% seen once. The specimen was peripheral blood. These receptors all come from a man in his fifties with active or convalescent COVID-19.

The chain joins TRBV28 to TRBJ1-2; D is uncertain. V was pared by 10 bases and J by 7 bases, with 16 bases between. The CDR3 covers 12 residues. Germline V gives CDR1 MDHEN, CDR2 SYDVKM. The CDR3 sequence: CATPRWPSGYTF. The DNA for the CDR3 is TGTGCCACCCCTAGGTGGCCGTCTGGCTACACCTTC.

As DNA, the CDR3 is TGTGCCAGCAGTCAATGGCGGGGAGAGAACAATGAGCAGTTCTTC. It specifies CASSQWRGENNEQFF. The genes are TRBV28 and TRBJ2-1; tentative D call: TRBD2 (6 bases). V was shortened by 5 bases and J by 5 bases, with 16 bases between the two germline ends. Germline values: CDR1 MDHEN, CDR2 SYDVKM. This CDR3 region has 15 residues.

This clone was seen a single time. The CDR3 spells CASSLVSTGPGGEQFF. The CDR3 coding sequence is TGTGCCAGCAGCTTAGTTTCCACGGGACCGGGGGGTGAGCAGTTCTTC. This chain uses TRBV7-2 with TRBJ2-1, with 7 bases aligning to TRBD2. Looked up from germline, CDR1 is SGHTA and CDR2 is FQGNSA. Unmatched junction bases numbered 12, after V lost 1 base and J lost 9 bases. CDR3 length equals 16 residues.

V gene TRBV9 combines with J gene TRBJ1-4; D possibly corresponds to TRBD1 (6 bases). Germline V gene data show CDR1 as SGDLS and CDR2 as YYNGEE. The CDR3 runs 18 residues. V shed 4 bases and J shed 1 base, with 20 bases lying between them. The chain's CDR3 is CASSTGFGLYQTNEKLFF. The CDR3 DNA is TGTGCCAGCAGCACAGGGTTTGGGCTTTACCAAACTAATGAAAAACTGTTTTTT. The full variable domain, with the rest looked up from reference TRBV9 and TRBJ1-4, is DSGVTQTPKHLITATGQRVTLRCSPRSGDLSVYWYQQSLDQGLQFLIQYYNGEERAKGNILERFSAQQFPDLHSELNLSSLELGDSALYFCASSTGFGLYQTNEKLFFGSGTQLSVL.

V gene TRBV28 combines with J gene TRBJ1-3; D is unresolved. V was trimmed by 3 bases and J by 0 bases, leaving 12 bases between them. The CDR3 is made up of 16 amino acids. Germline CDR1 is MDHEN and CDR2 is SYDVKM. The CDR3 spells CASSFALGSSGNTIYF. DNA for the CDR3: TGTGCCAGCAGTTTTGCTCTGGGGAGCTCTGGAAACACCATATATTTT.

This chain uses TRBV19 with TRBJ1-4; TRBD1 is a possible D gene (5 bases). Trimming cost V 5 bases and J 0 bases, with 13 bases left between them. Germline CDR1 reads LNHDA; CDR2 reads SQIVND (reference sequence). The CDR3 is 16 amino acids. The CDR3 bases are TGTGCCAGTAGTTGGGGGGTTCGGGCAACTAATGAAAAACTGTTTTTT. The encoded protein is CASSWGVRATNEKLFF.

The chain combines TRBV7-8 with TRBJ1-5; TRBD1 matches 7 bases. V was clipped by 1 base and J by 6 bases; unmatched bases: 3. This CDR3 has 14 residues. Per the germline V gene, CDR1 is SGHVS and CDR2 is FQNEAQ. Written as DNA, the CDR3 is TGTGCCAGCAGCTTAGAACCAGGGGGTCAGCCCCAGCATTTT. Protein product: CASSLEPGGQPQHF.

V usage is TRBV5-1 and J usage is TRBJ1-1; 9 bases align to TRBD1. CDR1 is SGHRS, CDR2 YFSETQ, per germline. Trimming took 4 bases from V and 1 from J; bases not matched to a gene: 14. The CDR3 is 18 residues long. The CDR3 sequence: CASSATGGRSPANTEAFF. The CDR3 DNA sequence: TGCGCCAGCAGCGCAACAGGGGGCAGGTCGCCTGCGAACACTGAAGCTTTCTTT. The entire variable domain, with the rest obtained from reference TRBV5-1 and TRBJ1-1, is as follows: KAGVTQTPRYLIKTRGQQVTLSCSPISGHRSVSWYQQTPGQGLQFLFEYFSETQRNKGNFPGRFSGRQFSNSRSEMNVSTLELGDSALYLCASSATGGRSPANTEAFFGQGTRLTVV.

The V gene is TRBV2, the J gene TRBJ1-3; D call uncertain. The CDR3 totals 13 residues. The germline V and J ends were trimmed by 8 bases and 2 bases, with 10 bases remaining between them. Germline CDR1 is SNHLY and CDR2 is FYNNEI. The CDR3 sequence is CASAEGTGNTIYF. The CDR3 nucleotides are TGTGCCAGCGCTGAGGGTACTGGAAACACCATATATTTT.

The V gene is TRBV30, the J gene TRBJ1-5; D is possibly TRBD1 (5 bases). Trimming stripped 0 bases from V and 3 bases from J, with 9 bases between. This CDR3 spans 14 amino acids. CDR1 is GTSNPN, CDR2 SVGIG, per germline (reference sequence). Here the CDR3 DNA reads TGTGCCTGGAGTGTAAGACAGCACAATCAGCCCCAGCATTTT. It specifies CAWSVRQHNQPQHF.

This chain connects TRBV18 to TRBJ2-3; D perhaps matches TRBD1 (5 bases). The V and J ends lost 3 bases and 2 bases respectively, with 9 bases between them. CDR3 length: 14 residues. Germline loops: CDR1 KGHSH, CDR2 LQKENI. CDR3 in DNA: TGTGCCAGCTCACCGCAGGGATTCACAGATACGCAGTATTTT. Translated, it gives CASSPQGFTDTQYF.

The V call is TRBV5-6, the J call TRBJ1-6; no clear D. V was clipped by 0 bases and J by 8 bases, with 12 bases between them. The germline V gene has CDR1 SGHDT and CDR2 YYEEEE. The CDR3 spans 15 residues. The CDR3 loop reads CASSLGREWDSPLHF. CDR3 DNA: TGTGCCAGCAGCTTGGGGAGGGAGTGGGATTCACCCCTCCACTTT.

The V call is TRBV5-5, the J call TRBJ2-7; 8 positions match TRBD2. V was clipped by 4 bases and J by 2 bases; unmatched bases: 17. CDR1 and CDR2 (germline): SGHKS, YYEKEE (reference sequence). This CDR3 comprises 18 residues. CDR3 in amino acids: CASSTGTRNFRTAYEQYF. The CDR3 DNA reads as TGTGCCAGCAGCACCGGGACTAGAAACTTCAGGACGGCCTACGAGCAGTACTTC.

The J gene is TRBJ2-7, the V gene TRBV28; the match to TRBD1 covers 10 bases. The CDR3 has 15 amino acids. Germline trimming cut 4 bases from V and 6 bases from J; bases unmatched to any gene: 9. Looked up from germline, CDR1 is MDHEN and CDR2 is SYDVKM. CDR3 sequence reads: CASSSLGTGAVEQYF. The CDR3 region has the DNA TGTGCCAGCAGTTCCCTCGGGACAGGGGCGGTCGAGCAGTACTTC. Together with reference TRBV28 and TRBJ2-7, the CDR3 gives the full variable domain: DVKVTQSSRYLVKRTGEKVFLECVQDMDHENMFWYRQDPGLGLRLIYFSYDVKMKEKGDIPEGYSVSREKKERFSLILESASTNQTSMYLCASSSLGTGAVEQYFGPGTRLTVT.

For the CDR3, the DNA is TGTGCCAGCAGCTTAGGCGGAAAAACAGATACGCAGTATTTT. Amino acids: CASSLGGKTDTQYF. The chain uses TRBV7-9 and TRBJ2-3, with D unclear. Trimming removed 1 base at V and 3 bases at J, with 8 bases between. Germline CDR1 is SEHNR and CDR2 is FQNEAQ (reference sequence). CDR3 length: 14 amino acids.

The chain carries TRBV6-5 and TRBJ2-2, with 7 positions matching TRBD2. The CDR3 has 14 amino acids. Per germline, CDR1 MNHEY and CDR2 SVGAGI. Losses at the gene ends were 7 bases for V and 3 bases for J; bases not matched to a gene: 5. The CDR3 sequence is CASTREPHTGELFF. The CDR3 coding sequence is TGTGCCAGCACGCGGGAGCCCCACACCGGGGAGCTGTTTTTT.

The rearrangement links TRBV19 to TRBJ2-1, with 9 positions matching TRBD2. The CDR3 covers 17 residues. J was trimmed by 2 bases and V by 5 bases; bases with no gene match: 10. Germline CDR1 reads LNHDA; CDR2 reads SQIVND (reference sequence). The CDR3 bases are TGTGCCAGTAGTTCCAGAATTAGCGGGAGCCCCTACAATGAGCAGTTCTTC. Translation: CASSSRISGSPYNEQFF.

This sequence joins TRBV9 and TRBJ2-1; a weak D match, TRBD2 (6 bases). The V gene's germline CDR1 is SGDLS and CDR2 YYNGEE. The CDR3 is 19 amino acids. V was cut by 2 bases and J by 4 bases, with 25 bases left in between. CDR3 protein: CASSVRLVNLPFRYNEQFF. DNA of the CDR3: TGTGCCAGCAGCGTTCGACTAGTGAATCTACCGTTTAGGTACAATGAGCAGTTCTTC.

The chain uses TRBV24-1 and TRBJ2-3, with TRBD2 as a possible D gene (5 bases). Trimming took off 3 bases at V and 9 bases at J, with 9 bases between the two ends. This CDR3 contains 12 residues. Germline values: CDR1 KGHDR, CDR2 SFDVKD. The CDR3 coding sequence is TGTGCCACCAGTGATCCTAGCAGAACGCAGTATTTT. The encoded protein is CATSDPSRTQYF.

The chain employs TRBV18 and TRBJ1-2, with TRBD1 identical over 8 bases. Trimming at V came to 2 bases and at J to 6 bases, leaving 5 bases not matched to a gene. This CDR3 contains 14 residues. Germline CDR1 and CDR2: KGHSH and LQKENI. CDR3 nucleotides: TGTGCCAGCTCACCAGGACAGGGATCGAATGGCTACACCTTC. This encodes CASSPGQGSNGYTF.

This rearrangement joins TRBV3-1 (or the pseudogene TRBV3-2) to TRBJ2-1, with TRBD2 matching over 15 bases. From germline, CDR1 is LGHDT and CDR2 YNNKEL (reference sequence). This CDR3 is built from 18 residues. V shed 4 bases, J shed 1 base, and the junction held 5 bases outside the gene matches. The CDR3 DNA reads TGTGCCAGCAGCCTAGGACTAGCGGGAGGGCGGTCCTACAATGAGCAGTTCTTC. It yields the protein CASSLGLAGGRSYNEQFF.

A single count supports this clone. The CDR3 is CASSQGQGPYQPQHF. CDR3 nucleotide sequence: TGCGCCAGCAGCCAAGGACAGGGACCTTATCAGCCCCAGCATTTT. The V and J genes are TRBV4-1 and TRBJ1-5; 7 positions match TRBD1. V shed 1 base and J 5 bases; nucleotides not matched to a gene: 5. The CDR3 covers 15 residues. The germline CDR1 and CDR2 sequences are MGHRA and YSYEKL.

The chain joins TRBV27 to TRBJ1-1, with D hard to call. Germline V gene data show CDR1 as MNHEY and CDR2 as SMNVEV (reference sequence). This CDR3 is 13 amino acids long. V lost 5 bases and J lost 6, with 13 bases in between. CDR3 residues: CASSREVVAEAFF. Written as DNA, the CDR3 is TGTGCCAGCAGTAGGGAGGTGGTAGCTGAAGCTTTCTTT.